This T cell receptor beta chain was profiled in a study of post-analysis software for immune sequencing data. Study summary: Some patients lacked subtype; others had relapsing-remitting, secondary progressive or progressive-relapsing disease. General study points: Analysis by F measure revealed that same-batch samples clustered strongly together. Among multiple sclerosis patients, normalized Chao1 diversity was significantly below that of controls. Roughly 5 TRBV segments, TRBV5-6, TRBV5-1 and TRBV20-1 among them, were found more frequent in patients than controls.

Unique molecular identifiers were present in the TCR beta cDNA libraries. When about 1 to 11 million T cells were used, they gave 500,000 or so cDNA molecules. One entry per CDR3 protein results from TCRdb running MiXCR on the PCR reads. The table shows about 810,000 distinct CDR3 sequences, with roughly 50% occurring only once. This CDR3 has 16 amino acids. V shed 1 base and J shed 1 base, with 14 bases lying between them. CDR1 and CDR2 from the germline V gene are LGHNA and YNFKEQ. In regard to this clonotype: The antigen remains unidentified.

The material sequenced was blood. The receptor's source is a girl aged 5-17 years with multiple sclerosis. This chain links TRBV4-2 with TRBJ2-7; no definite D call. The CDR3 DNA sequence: TGTGCCAGCAGCCAAGGCACCGGGTTCCCTTCCTACGAGCAGTACTTC. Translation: CASSQGTGFPSYEQYF.